The present T cell receptor beta chain was sequenced within a study of OX40 agonist ivuxolimab in advanced cancers. The CDR3 length is 15 residues. V was pared by 6 bases and J by 0 bases, with 10 bases of the junction left unmatched. CDR1 is SQVTM and CDR2 is ANQGSEA in the germline V gene. Here immunoSEQ multiplex PCR was the method, and the copy in TCRdb shows in-frame clones only, minus some. The profile covers 40,000 to 60,000 clones, with around 84% appearing a single time and roughly 20% taken by the ten largest. The TCR sequence derives from an adult with an advanced solid tumor such as melanoma, head and neck, liver or kidney cancer. The rearrangement joins TRBV29-1 to TRBJ1-2; 7 bases match TRBD1. The sequenced sample was CD4+ or CD8+ T cells sorted from blood, obtained in a trial of the OX40 agonist ivuxolimab. CDR3 sequence reads: CSVRPTTGANYGYTF. CDR3 in DNA: TGCAGCGTGAGACCCACAACAGGGGCTAACTATGGCTACACCTTC.